The clone carrying this TCR beta chain was seen repeatedly, ten times or more. The target antigen is unknown. The CDR3 sequence is 14 residues long. The junction had 6 bases not matched to a gene; V was cut back by 3 bases and J by 10 bases. The germline gives CDR1 SGHAT, CDR2 FQNNGV. This entry comes from a study of naive and memory T cell subsets. Whole-study results and caveats: Possibly reflecting memory cells re-expressing CD45RA, a few larger clonotypes occurred in naive repertoires, especially CD8.

Both TRBC1 and TRBC2 were covered by a beta constant-region primer of two equimolar oligonucleotides. Ligated cDNA was amplified by four rounds of PCR with nested alpha and beta constant-region primers and SP2. TCRdb reprocessed the UMI-ligation and nested PCR reads with MiXCR, giving one entry per CDR3 protein. The profile shows roughly 100,000 distinct CDR3 sequences, around 13% of them singletons. The receptor comes from a human donor in good health. The chain joins TRBV11-2 to TRBJ1-6; 7 nucleotides match TRBD1. The sample consisted of naive CD8+ T cells from blood. CDR3 in amino acids: CASSFTGVRSPLHF. In nucleotides, the CDR3 is TGTGCCAGCAGCTTTACAGGGGTCAGGTCACCCCTCCACTTT.